This TCR beta chain originates from a study of cytomegalovirus exposure and HLA in healthy donors. The primer mix had 60 Vbeta and 13 Jbeta primers. TCRdb's table, derived via immunoSEQ multiplex PCR, lists solely in-frame clones and lacks some. The table includes some 150,000 clones, approximately 79% detected once. Concerning this clone itself: Antigen: not known.

Study-level findings and limits: Presence/absence analyses took donor sequencing depth as roughly uniform.

CDR3 length: 14 residues. Germline V CDR1 and CDR2: MNHNS, SASEGT. V was pared by 4 bases and J by 3 bases, with 5 bases of the junction left unmatched. This chain connects TRBV6-1 to TRBJ1-2; 7 bases match TRBD1. Sequencing was performed on PBMCs. The origin of this receptor is a man aged 18-30 years in good health and CMV-seropositive. This chain's CDR3 is CASSADRSYYGYTF. CDR3 sequence (DNA): TGTGCCAGCAGTGCGGACAGGTCATACTATGGCTACACCTTC.